The T cell receptor (beta chain) described here comes from a study of T cells in Graves' hyperthyroidism and ophthalmopathy (dated by TCRdb to about 2019). Turning to the overall study: Peripheral blood was collected at initial diagnosis, before any treatment. Once sampling was done, hyperthyroidism patients were given methimazole at a starting dose of 30 mg daily, whereas ophthalmopathy patients were given high-dose intravenous methylprednisolone. TCR Vbeta CDR3 sequencing of 135 peripheral blood samples (roughly 41 ophthalmopathy, about 74 hyperthyroidism and about 17 progressor patients) is reported in the paper. TCR V-J signatures able to tell the groups apart were searched for in a discovery cohort of 100 patients, of whom under 45 had Graves' ophthalmopathy and roughly 58 had stable Graves' hyperthyroidism. The approximately 100 discovery patients were divided at random into training and test sets in a 7:3 ratio. Thyroid tissue and blood T-cell repertoires from about six Graves' hyperthyroidism patients were also compared in the study. An independent validation cohort of around 20 hyperthyroidism patients and 17 patients who later progressed to ophthalmopathy tested prospective prediction of ophthalmopathy. Paper-wide results and their limitations: No statistical method was used to fix the sample size in advance, and group allocation was not hidden from the investigators. During validation, the model predicted progression to ophthalmopathy a median of about 5.9 months ahead of onset, with approximately 70% sensitivity and roughly 75% specificity. Ophthalmopathy was separated from stable hyperthyroidism by a 13 V-J signature model, with 85% to 90% sensitivity and approximately 81% specificity obtained in cross-validation and 80%/75% obtained in testing. Most expanded thyroid clonotypes (frequency above 0.001) were also detected in blood, suggesting blood repertoires may reflect thyroid immune responses.

A note on this clonotype: No antigen is known for it. Nothing much larger sits one base from this clone, and base qualities are not available.

Ophthalmopathy patients had moderately to severely active disease, Clinical Activity Score of at least 3, NOSPECS grade of at least 4, and duration under 3 months. The study excluded patients with uncontrolled infections, other autoimmune diseases, pregnancy or lactation. Diagnoses were based on clinical symptoms, serum thyroxine and TRAb, thyroid ultrasound and orbital computed tomography. PBMCs were separated from 10 ml of fresh peripheral blood using Ficoll-Paque density gradient centrifugation. Trizol reagent was used to extract total RNA, and RNA quality was then checked on an Agilent 2100 Bioanalyzer. The TCR beta CDR3 regions were amplified from the RNA transcripts. The first round of RT-PCR for the TCR CDR3 was performed with the HTBI primer set and the Qiagen OneStep RT-PCR kit. Libraries were constructed in a second round of multiplex PCR, after which size selection and purification were carried out. The libraries were sequenced on an Illumina HiSeq2000 using paired-end 100 bp reads. On the authors' methods: Raw data were processed with SOAPnuke, discarding reads with adapters, uncalled bases, mean Phred below 15, or no exact constant-primer or identifier match. High-quality paired reads were merged using COPE v1.2.5, and each unique nucleotide sequence was defined as a clonotype. Clonotypes were aligned to IMGT TRBV, TRBD and TRBJ reference segments using MiTCR v1.1. The analysis was restricted to V-J combinations with a frequency above 0.0001, which together covered just over 98% of the repertoires. The TCS score was defined as F50 (clonal expansion) divided by E x V (chaos), with BLOSUM62-based TCRdist calculated between CDR3 peptides within each V-J. Welch's t-statistics and random forest reduced 500 to 650 V-J features to around 14, which were used in a naive Bayes classifier (R e1071). In TCRdb, the public reads were trimmed at Q25 with fastp and aligned with MiXCR, with productive beta chains retained. All rows with the same CDR3 protein become a single entry with the most common DNA and genes. The V and J calls and clone size come from TCRdb's table, not from the authors' own analysis. The sample profile shows 450,000 to 600,000 distinct CDR3 sequences; approximately 20% of them were found once. The ten largest clones represent 47% of the sample.

The V end loses 3 bases and the J end loses 8 bases, and a stretch of 7 bases separates them. From the cysteine through the phenylalanine, the CDR3 covers 11 amino acids. CDR3 DNA is the only sequence kept; it has 33 bases, read in frame from the first base. From the germline V gene, CDR1 is MNHEY and CDR2 is SVGEGT. This chain joins TRBV6-2 or TRBV6-3 to TRBJ1-1; the D gene is possibly TRBD1, with 5 bases matching. This TCR was recovered from a man aged 35 to 55 with Graves' ophthalmopathy. The source material was blood. The DNA sequence is as follows: TGTGCCAGCAGTTATCCAGGGGAAGCTTTCTTT. Translated, this gives CASSYPGEAFF.